This TCR beta chain was retrieved from a study of T cell repertoires in cytomegalovirus infection. About the study: Carrying CMV and the relevant HLA type showed in public TCR beta signatures. General study results and limits: Identification of carriers of CMV plus the relevant HLA was performed using cumulative public TCR beta family frequency. The ex vivo response was dominated by HLA-C-restricted CMV-specific TCR beta clonotypes.

Germline values: CDR1 SQVTM, CDR2 ANQGSEA. The CDR3 loop spans 13 amino acids. V was trimmed by 7 bases and J by 0 bases, leaving 13 bases between them. TCRdb reanalysed the reads using MiXCR and keeps one entry per CDR3 protein. In the table there are hundreds of thousands of distinct CDR3 sequences, roughly 26% of which are singletons. This clonotype was seen more than once but under ten times. The antigen remains unidentified. The TCR was taken from a human donor in good health (CMV status not recorded). Some clones in this sample may be carry-over from other donors' samples. Sequencing was performed on CD8+ T cells from PBMCs. This sequence joins TRBV29-1 and TRBJ2-7, with D tentatively TRBD2 (6 bases). The CDR3 region is CSGVGGDSYEQYF. The CDR3 nucleotides read TGCAGCGGCGTGGGCGGGGACTCCTACGAGCAGTACTTC.